This passage covers 14 T cell receptor beta chains from one sample sequenced in a study of blood T cell repertoires in COVID-19. TCRdb's copy holds only in-frame clones and misses some; the assay was immunoSEQ multiplex PCR. The sample lists roughly 200,000 clones, about nine tenths occurring once. Material: PBMCs or T cells enriched from blood (not recorded which). The receptors derive from a woman aged 40-49 years with acute COVID-19.

This clone was seen a single time. This chain uses TRBV5-1 with TRBJ2-3; TRBD1 aligns across 7 bases. In germline, CDR1 is SGHRS, CDR2 YFSETQ. J gave up 5 bases and V 5 bases, and 5 bases lay outside the gene matches. The CDR3 has 13 amino acids. The CDR3 reads CASRKGAEDTQYF. The CDR3 coding sequence is TGCGCCAGCAGAAAGGGGGCTGAAGATACGCAGTATTTT.

The chain recombines TRBV14 with TRBJ2-3, with TRBD2 matching over 10 bases. With V trimmed by 4 bases and J by 2 bases, 6 bases remained unmatched. Looked up from germline, CDR1 is SGHDN and CDR2 is FVKESK. CDR3 size: 16 residues. The CDR3 nucleotides are TGTGCCAGCAGCCGGACTAGCGGACAGCACACAGATACGCAGTATTTT. Protein sequence: CASSRTSGQHTDTQYF.

This chain uses TRBV19 with TRBJ1-2, with 10 bases aligning to TRBD1. This CDR3 spans 15 amino acids. Germline CDR1 is LNHDA and CDR2 is SQIVND (reference sequence). V was pared by 3 bases and J by 0 bases, with 1 base of the junction left unmatched. CDR3 loop: CASSIDRGPNYGYTF. The DNA of the CDR3 is TGTGCCAGTAGTATCGACAGGGGGCCTAACTATGGCTACACCTTC.

The chain uses TRBV6-5 and TRBJ1-1; D is perhaps TRBD1 (6 bases). CDR3 length: 11 amino acids. Trimming stripped 4 bases from V and 9 bases from J, with 9 bases between. Germline CDR1 and CDR2: MNHEY and SVGAGI. CDR3 in amino acids: CASSSGTKAFF. Written as DNA, the CDR3 is TGTGCCAGCAGTTCCGGGACAAAAGCTTTCTTT.

The gene calls are TRBV5-1 and TRBJ2-2; TRBD2 aligns across 11 bases. The junction had 2 bases not matched to a gene; V was cut back by 4 bases and J by 6 bases. Germline assignment: CDR1 SGHRS and CDR2 YFSETQ. The CDR3 length is 14 residues. The CDR3 spells CASSVSGGAGELFF. DNA of the CDR3: TGCGCCAGCAGCGTTAGCGGGGGGGCCGGGGAGCTGTTTTTT. Using reference TRBV5-1 and TRBJ2-2 for the parts outside the CDR3, the full variable domain is KAGVTQTPRYLIKTRGQQVTLSCSPISGHRSVSWYQQTPGQGLQFLFEYFSETQRNKGNFPGRFSGRQFSNSRSEMNVSTLELGDSALYLCASSVSGGAGELFFGEGSRLTVL.

This clone has just a few counts. The V and J genes are TRBV11-2 and TRBJ1-1; the match to TRBD1 covers 9 bases. CDR1 SGHAT and CDR2 FQNNGV come from the germline V gene. The CDR3 sequence is 16 residues long. Trimming cost V 5 bases and J 1 base; bases outside gene matches: 8. The CDR3 bases are TGTGCCAGCAGCCCTGGACAGGGGTGGGAGAACACTGAAGCTTTCTTT. Translation gives CASSPGQGWENTEAFF.

This sequence joins TRBV18 and TRBJ1-5; weak D call: TRBD1 (6 bases). Deletions cut 2 bases from V and 7 bases from J, with 15 bases between. The germline V gene encodes CDR1 KGHSH and CDR2 LQKENI. The CDR3 runs 15 residues. The CDR3 sequence is CASSPWPGESQPQHF. CDR3 DNA sequence: TGTGCCAGCTCACCATGGCCAGGGGAGAGCCAGCCCCAGCATTTT.

The chain combines TRBV25-1 with TRBJ1-1, with a possible D match to TRBD1 (6 bases). V was shortened by 4 bases and J by 8 bases, with 11 bases between the two germline ends. The CDR3 spans 12 residues. CDR1 and CDR2 from the germline V gene are MGHDK and SYGVNS. The CDR3 DNA sequence: TGTGCCAGCAGTGGCACAGGGTTCGAAGCTTTCTTT. Amino acid sequence: CASSGTGFEAFF.

The rearrangement uses TRBV11-3 and TRBJ2-3; 9 bases align to TRBD1. Germline-derived CDR1 and CDR2 are SGHNT and YENEEA. This CDR3 comprises 13 residues. With 4 bases clipped from V and 4 bases from J, the junction kept 0 bases outside the gene matches. The CDR3 spells CASSWTGADTQYF. CDR3 DNA: TGTGCCAGCAGCTGGACAGGGGCAGATACGCAGTATTTT.

This sequence joins TRBV24-1 and TRBJ2-2, with D unclear. The germline gives CDR1 KGHDR, CDR2 SFDVKD. This CDR3 has 14 residues. The V and J ends lost 5 bases and 1 base respectively, with 7 bases between them. CDR3 sequence (DNA): TGTGCCACCAGTGGAGGAAGGAACACCGGGGAGCTGTTTTTT. Its protein is CATSGGRNTGELFF.

The genes are TRBV6-2 or TRBV6-3 and TRBJ1-1, with 10 bases lining up with TRBD1. This CDR3 is built from 15 residues. Germline V lookup: CDR1 MNHEY, CDR2 SVGEGT. With 2 bases clipped from V and 3 bases from J, the junction kept 3 bases outside the gene matches. The CDR3 here is CASSYGTGVYTEAFF. CDR3 coding DNA: TGTGCCAGCAGTTACGGGACAGGGGTGTACACTGAAGCTTTCTTT.

This sequence joins TRBV2 and TRBJ1-5; possibly TRBD1 for D (6 bases). V was trimmed by 1 base and J by 7 bases, leaving 11 bases between them. Germline CDR1 reads SNHLY; CDR2 reads FYNNEI. The CDR3 covers 14 residues. In DNA form, the CDR3 reads TGTGCCAGCAGTGAAGAGGGCAGGGGCCAGCCCCAGCATTTT. Residues: CASSEEGRGQPQHF.

The V call is TRBV10-2, the J call TRBJ1-1, with TRBD1 identical over 8 bases. CDR3 size: 12 residues. With V trimmed by 2 bases and J by 8 bases, 1 base remained unmatched. From germline, CDR1 is WSHSY and CDR2 SAAADI. The CDR3 DNA sequence: TGCGCCAGCAGTGAGGGGACAGGCGAAGCTTTCTTT. It codes for CASSEGTGEAFF.

This clone was counted a single time. The genes are TRBV6-6 and TRBJ1-5; unclear D gene. Deletions cut 8 bases from V and 5 bases from J, with 10 bases between. Looked up from germline, CDR1 is MNHNY and CDR2 is SVGAGI (reference sequence). CDR3 size: 12 residues. This CDR3 reads CASAVNDQPQHF. The CDR3 DNA reads as TGTGCCAGCGCGGTGAATGATCAGCCCCAGCATTTT.